In this sample, the clone carrying this T cell receptor beta chain turned up many times. Its antigen is undetermined. RNA transcripts served as the template for amplifying TCR beta CDR3 regions. Researchers ran a first-round RT-PCR on the TCR CDR3 using the HTBI primer set. MiXCR, run by TCRdb on the multiplex PCR reads, gives a single entry per CDR3 protein. The sample records around 400,000 distinct CDR3 sequences, approximately 13% being singletons. This sample was included in a study of T cells in Graves' hyperthyroidism and ophthalmopathy. Study-wide findings and caveats: Most clonotypes expanded in the thyroid (above 0.001) were also present in blood. Model predictions of ophthalmopathy came a median about 6.3 months before onset.

Looked up from germline, CDR1 is SGHRS and CDR2 is YFSETQ. Trimming removed 7 bases at V and 3 bases at J, with 16 bases between. This CDR3 has 15 amino acids. Exclusions: uncontrolled infection, other autoimmune disease, pregnancy, lactation. Based on clinical symptoms, serum thyroxine and TRAb, thyroid ultrasound and orbital computed tomography, diagnoses were reached. V and J are TRBV5-1 and TRBJ2-2; D gene ambiguous. Sample: blood. This clonotype was sampled from a woman under 30 with Graves' hyperthyroidism. CDR3 DNA: TGCGCCAGCGGTTCCGGGCCCCACGACACCGGGGAGCTGTTTTTT. Residues: CASGSGPHDTGELFF.